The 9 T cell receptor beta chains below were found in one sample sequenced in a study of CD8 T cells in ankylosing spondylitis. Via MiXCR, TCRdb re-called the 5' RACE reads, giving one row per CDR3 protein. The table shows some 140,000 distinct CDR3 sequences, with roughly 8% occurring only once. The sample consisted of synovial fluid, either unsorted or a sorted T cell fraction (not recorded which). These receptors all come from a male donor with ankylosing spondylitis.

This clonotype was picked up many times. CDR3 sequence: CASTRGQGNTGELFF. In DNA form, the CDR3 reads TGCGCCAGCACTCGGGGACAGGGTAACACCGGGGAGCTGTTTTTT. The chain links TRBV4-1 to TRBJ2-2; the match to TRBD1 covers 9 bases. J was trimmed by 2 bases and V by 7 bases; bases with no gene match: 5. Per the germline V gene, CDR1 is MGHRA and CDR2 is YSYEKL. This CDR3 spans 15 amino acids.

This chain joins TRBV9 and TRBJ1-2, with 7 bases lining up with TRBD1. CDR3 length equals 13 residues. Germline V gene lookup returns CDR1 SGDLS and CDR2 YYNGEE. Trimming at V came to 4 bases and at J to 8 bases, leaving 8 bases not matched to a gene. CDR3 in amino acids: CASSLFTGEGYTF. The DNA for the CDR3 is TGTGCCAGCAGCCTCTTTACAGGGGAGGGCTACACCTTC.

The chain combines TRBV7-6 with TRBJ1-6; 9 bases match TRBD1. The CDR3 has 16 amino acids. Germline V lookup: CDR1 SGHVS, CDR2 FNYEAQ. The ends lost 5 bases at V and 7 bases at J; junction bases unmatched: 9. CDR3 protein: CASSRFTGGGNSPLHF. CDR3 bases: TGTGCCAGCAGCCGATTCACAGGGGGCGGAAATTCACCCCTCCACTTT.

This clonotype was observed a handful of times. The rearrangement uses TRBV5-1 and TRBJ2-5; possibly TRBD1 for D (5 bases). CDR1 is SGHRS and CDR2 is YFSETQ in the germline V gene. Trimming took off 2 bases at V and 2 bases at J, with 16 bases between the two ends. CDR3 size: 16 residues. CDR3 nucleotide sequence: TGCGCCAGCAGCTTAGCAGGGTCTCCCTTTCAAGAGACCCAGTACTTC. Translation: CASSLAGSPFQETQYF.

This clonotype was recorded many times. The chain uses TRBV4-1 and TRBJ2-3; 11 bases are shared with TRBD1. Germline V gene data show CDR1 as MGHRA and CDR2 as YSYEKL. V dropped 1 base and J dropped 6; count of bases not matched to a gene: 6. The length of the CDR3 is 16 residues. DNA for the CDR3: TGCGCCAGCAGCCAAGTATGGACAGGGGGCAGCGATACGCAGTATTTT. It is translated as CASSQVWTGGSDTQYF.

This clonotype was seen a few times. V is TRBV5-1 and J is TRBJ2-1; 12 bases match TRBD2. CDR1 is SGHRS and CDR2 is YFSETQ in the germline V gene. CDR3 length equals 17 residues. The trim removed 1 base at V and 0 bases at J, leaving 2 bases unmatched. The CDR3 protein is CASSLSSGRDSYNEQFF. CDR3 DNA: TGCGCCAGCAGCTTGTCTAGCGGGAGGGACTCCTACAATGAGCAGTTCTTC.

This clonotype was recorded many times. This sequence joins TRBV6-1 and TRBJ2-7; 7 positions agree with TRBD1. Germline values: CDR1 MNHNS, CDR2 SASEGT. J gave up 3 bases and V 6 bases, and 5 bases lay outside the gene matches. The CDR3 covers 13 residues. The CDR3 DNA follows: TGTGCCAGCAGAACCGGACAGGACTACGAGCAGTACTTC. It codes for CASRTGQDYEQYF.

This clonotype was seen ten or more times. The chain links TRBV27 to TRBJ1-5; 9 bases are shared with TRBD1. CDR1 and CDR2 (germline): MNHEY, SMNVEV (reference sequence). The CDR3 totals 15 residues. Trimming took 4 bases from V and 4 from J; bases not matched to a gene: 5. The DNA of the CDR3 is TGTGCCAGCAGTTCAGGGACAGGGAGGAATCAGCCCCAGCATTTT. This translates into CASSSGTGRNQPQHF.

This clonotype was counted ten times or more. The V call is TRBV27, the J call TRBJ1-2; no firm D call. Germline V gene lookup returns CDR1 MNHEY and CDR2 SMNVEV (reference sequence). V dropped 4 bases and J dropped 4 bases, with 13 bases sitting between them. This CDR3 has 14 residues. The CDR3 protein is CASSSSEWIYGYTF. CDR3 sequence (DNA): TGTGCCAGCAGTTCCTCTGAGTGGATCTATGGCTACACCTTC.